Listed below are T cell receptor beta chains from one sample, sequenced in a study. One entry per CDR3 protein, called by TCRdb with MiXCR from the RT-PCR reads. The sample consists of about 680,000 distinct CDR3 sequences, 11% to 15% of them appearing once. The specimen sequenced was memory CD4+ T cells from blood. The receptors shown here come from a female donor in good health, serving as a healthy control. The CDR3 runs from the conserved cysteine through the conserved F or W. Each record gives: V gene, J gene, clone size, D gene, CDR3 DNA, CDR3 protein. D genes are given only for firm matches. Size is stated for part of the rows, as once, few or many counts, or as a class when the clone is expanded.

>TRBV4-1|TRBJ2-5|many|TRBD2
TGCGCCAGCAGCACGGCGGGAGGGAGGACGGAGACCCAGTACTTC
CASSTAGGRTETQYF
>TRBV7-9|TRBJ1-2|.|TRBD1
TGTGCCAGCAGCTCTCCCGGGACAGGGGGCGCGTTCGATGGCTACACCTTC
CASSSPGTGGAFDGYTF
>TRBV28|TRBJ1-2|few|TRBD1
TGTGCCAGCAGTTTATCTTTTCTACAGGGGGCTTCTGGCTACACCTTC
CASSLSFLQGASGYTF
>TRBV6-1|TRBJ1-5|.|.
TGTGCCAGCAGTGTCATGGACATAAGCAATCAGCCCCAGCATTTT
CASSVMDISNQPQHF
>TRBV6-5|TRBJ1-2|few|.
TGTGCCAGCAGTACTCCCGGGACAGGCTACACCTTC
CASSTPGTGYTF
>TRBV19|TRBJ2-1|few|.
TGTGCCAGTAGTCCGACAGAAACCTACAATGAGCAGTTCTTC
CASSPTETYNEQFF
>TRBV28|TRBJ2-1|few|TRBD1
TGTGCCAGCAGTGAATCCCCGGGACAGACCTACAATGAGCAGTTCTTC
CASSESPGQTYNEQFF
>TRBV15|TRBJ1-6|.|.
TGTGCCACCAGCAGAGTGTCGGGAGGTAATTCACCCCTCCACTTT
CATSRVSGGNSPLHF
>TRBV4-1|TRBJ2-7|.|TRBD1
TGCGCCAGCAGTCGACCCGGACAGGGGGGGGAGCAGTACTTC
CASSRPGQGGEQYF
>TRBV6-6|TRBJ1-1|.|.
TGTGCCAGCAGTTACTCGAACAGAAACACTGAAGCTTTCTTT
CASSYSNRNTEAFF
>TRBV20-1|TRBJ1-1|.|TRBD1
TGCAGTGTGATACCGGGACAGGGGATTGGCACTGAAGCTTTCTTT
CSVIPGQGIGTEAFF
>TRBV9|TRBJ1-5|few|.
TGTGCCAGCAGCGTAGCAACGGGTGTTAATCAGCCCCAGCATTTT
CASSVATGVNQPQHF
>TRBV4-3|TRBJ2-3|many|.
TGCGCCAGCAGCCAGGACTATTTCACAGATACGCAGTATTTT
CASSQDYFTDTQYF
>TRBV7-9|TRBJ1-5|few|TRBD1
TGTGCCAGCAGCTTAGTACGGACAGGCTTGGTAGGTGAGGATCAGCCCCAGCATTTT
CASSLVRTGLVGEDQPQHF